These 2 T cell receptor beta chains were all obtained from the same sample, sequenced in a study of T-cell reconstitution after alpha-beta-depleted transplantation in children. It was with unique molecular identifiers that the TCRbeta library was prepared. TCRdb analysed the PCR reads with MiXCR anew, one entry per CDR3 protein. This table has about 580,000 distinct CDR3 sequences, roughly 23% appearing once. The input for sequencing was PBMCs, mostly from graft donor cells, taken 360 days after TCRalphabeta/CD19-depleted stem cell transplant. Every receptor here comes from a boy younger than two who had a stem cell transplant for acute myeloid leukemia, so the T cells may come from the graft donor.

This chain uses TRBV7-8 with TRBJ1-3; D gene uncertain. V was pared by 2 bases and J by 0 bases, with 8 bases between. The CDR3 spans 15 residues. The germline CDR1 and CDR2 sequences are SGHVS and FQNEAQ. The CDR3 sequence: CASSLIGFSGNTIYF. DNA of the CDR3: TGTGCCAGCAGCTTAATCGGGTTCTCTGGAAACACCATATATTTT.

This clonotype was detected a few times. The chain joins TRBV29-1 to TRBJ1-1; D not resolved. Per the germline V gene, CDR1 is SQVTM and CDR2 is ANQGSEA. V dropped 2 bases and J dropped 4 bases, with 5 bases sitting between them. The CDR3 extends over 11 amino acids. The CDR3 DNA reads TGCAGCGTTGAATCCCGCACTGAAGCTTTCTTT. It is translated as CSVESRTEAFF.